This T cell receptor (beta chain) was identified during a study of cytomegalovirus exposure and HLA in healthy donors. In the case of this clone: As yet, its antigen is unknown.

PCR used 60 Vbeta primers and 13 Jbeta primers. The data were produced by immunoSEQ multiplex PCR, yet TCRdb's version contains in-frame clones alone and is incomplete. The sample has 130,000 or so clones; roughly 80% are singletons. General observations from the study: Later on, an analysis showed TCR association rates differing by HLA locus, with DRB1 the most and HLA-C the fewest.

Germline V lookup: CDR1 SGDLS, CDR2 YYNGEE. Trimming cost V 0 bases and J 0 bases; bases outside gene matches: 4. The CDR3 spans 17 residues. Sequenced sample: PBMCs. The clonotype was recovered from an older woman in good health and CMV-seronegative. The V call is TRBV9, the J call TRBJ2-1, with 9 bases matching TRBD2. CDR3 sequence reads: CASSVDLAGSSYNEQFF. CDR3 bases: TGTGCCAGCAGCGTAGACCTAGCGGGAAGCTCCTACAATGAGCAGTTCTTC.